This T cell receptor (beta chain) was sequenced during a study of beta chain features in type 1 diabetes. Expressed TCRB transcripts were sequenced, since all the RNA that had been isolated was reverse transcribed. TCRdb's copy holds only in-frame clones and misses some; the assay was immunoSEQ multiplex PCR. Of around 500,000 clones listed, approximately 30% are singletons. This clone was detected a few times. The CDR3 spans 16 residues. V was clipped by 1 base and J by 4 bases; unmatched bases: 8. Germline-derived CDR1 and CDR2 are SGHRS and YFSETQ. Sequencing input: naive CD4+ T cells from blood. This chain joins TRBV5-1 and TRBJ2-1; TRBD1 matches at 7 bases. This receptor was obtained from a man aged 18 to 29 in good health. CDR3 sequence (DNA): TGCGCCAGCAGCTTGTCAGGGACAGTCACTTACAATGAGCAGTTCTTC. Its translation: CASSLSGTVTYNEQFF.